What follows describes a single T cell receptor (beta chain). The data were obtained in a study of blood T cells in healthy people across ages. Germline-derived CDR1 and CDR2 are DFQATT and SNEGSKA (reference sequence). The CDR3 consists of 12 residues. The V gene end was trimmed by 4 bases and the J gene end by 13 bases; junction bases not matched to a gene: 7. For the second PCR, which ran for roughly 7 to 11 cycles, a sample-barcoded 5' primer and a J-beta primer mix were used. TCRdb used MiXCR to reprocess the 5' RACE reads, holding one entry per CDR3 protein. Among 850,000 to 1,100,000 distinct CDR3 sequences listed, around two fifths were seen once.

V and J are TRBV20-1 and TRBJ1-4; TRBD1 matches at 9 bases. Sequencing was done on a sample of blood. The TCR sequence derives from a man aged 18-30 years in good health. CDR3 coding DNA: TGCAGTGCTACGGATCCGGGACAGGGACTGTTTTTT. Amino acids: CSATDPGQGLFF.